Listed below are T cell receptor beta chains from one sample, sequenced in a study of regulatory T cells in long-lasting Graves disease. TCRdb used MiXCR to reprocess the multiplex PCR reads, holding one entry per CDR3 protein. Of a few hundred thousand distinct CDR3 sequences in the sample, roughly a fifth were seen once. The sample consisted of peripheral blood mononuclear cells (PBMCs), taken when the disease was refractory, from a patient treated with antithyroid drugs. These receptors were taken from a female donor with Graves disease. The CDR3 runs from the conserved cysteine through the conserved F or W. Fields, in order: V gene, clone size, J gene, D gene, CDR3 protein, CDR3 DNA. The D gene is left open where the match is weak. Clone size, where shown, is once, few, many, or a class for clones that have expanded.

v_gene: TRBV12-3/TRBV12-4
abundance: few
j_gene: TRBJ2-7
d_gene: TRBD1
CDR3aa: CASSPGQAGGVLRMPLYEQYF
CDR3nt: TGTGCCAGCAGCCCTGGACAGGCCGGTGGAGTTCTTAGGATGCCCCTTTACGAGCAGTACTTC

v_gene: TRBV5-1
abundance: few
j_gene: TRBJ1-2
d_gene: NA
CDR3aa: CASSYGGAGVIGYTF
CDR3nt: TGCGCCAGCAGCTACGGGGGGGCAGGGGTGATCGGCTACACCTTC

v_gene: TRBV7-7
abundance: few
j_gene: TRBJ2-1
d_gene: NA
CDR3aa: CASSPLGGSSYNEQFF
CDR3nt: TGTGCCAGCAGCCCCCTCGGTGGGAGCTCCTACAATGAGCAGTTCTTC

v_gene: TRBV5-1
abundance: few
j_gene: TRBJ2-1
d_gene: NA
CDR3aa: CASSLAGTSPSYNEQFF
CDR3nt: TGCGCCAGCAGCTTGGCCGGCACTTCTCCCTCCTACAATGAGCAGTTCTTC

v_gene: TRBV28
abundance: many
j_gene: TRBJ1-5
d_gene: NA
CDR3aa: CASGFSNQPQHF
CDR3nt: TGTGCCAGCGGGTTTAGCAATCAGCCCCAGCATTTT

v_gene: TRBV6-2/TRBV6-3
abundance: many
j_gene: TRBJ1-1
d_gene: NA
CDR3aa: CASSYSSRANTEAFF
CDR3nt: TGTGCCAGCAGTTACTCGAGTAGGGCCAACACTGAAGCTTTCTTT

v_gene: TRBV6-1
abundance: many
j_gene: TRBJ1-2
d_gene: TRBD1
CDR3aa: CASSERRDRGNYGYTF
CDR3nt: TGTGCCAGCAGTGAAAGAAGAGACAGGGGTAACTATGGCTACACCTTC

v_gene: TRBV7-8
abundance: many
j_gene: TRBJ1-5
d_gene: NA
CDR3aa: CASSSRADQPQHF
CDR3nt: TGTGCCAGCAGCTCACGCGCCGATCAGCCCCAGCATTTT

v_gene: TRBV20-1
abundance: NA
j_gene: TRBJ1-4
d_gene: TRBD1
CDR3aa: CSAYAGTANEKLFF
CDR3nt: TGCAGTGCGTACGCCGGGACAGCTAATGAAAAACTGTTTTTT

v_gene: TRBV12-3/TRBV12-4
abundance: many
j_gene: TRBJ1-1
d_gene: NA
CDR3aa: CASSLMVNTEAFF
CDR3nt: TGTGCCAGCAGCTTAATGGTGAACACTGAAGCTTTCTTT

v_gene: TRBV10-3
abundance: many
j_gene: TRBJ2-7
d_gene: NA
CDR3aa: CAISGEGDEQYF
CDR3nt: TGTGCCATCTCGGGAGAGGGAGACGAGCAGTACTTC

v_gene: TRBV11-2
abundance: NA
j_gene: TRBJ2-7
d_gene: NA
CDR3aa: CASSLVGTEYEQYF
CDR3nt: TGTGCCAGCAGCTTAGTAGGGACCGAGTACGAGCAGTACTTC

v_gene: TRBV11-2
abundance: NA
j_gene: TRBJ2-6
d_gene: NA
CDR3aa: CTSSLRPGSSGANVLTF
CDR3nt: TGTACCAGCAGCTTAAGGCCGGGGAGCTCTGGGGCCAACGTCCTGACTTTC

v_gene: TRBV5-1
abundance: few
j_gene: TRBJ1-3
d_gene: TRBD1
CDR3aa: CASSFDQGAGNTIYF
CDR3nt: TGCGCCAGCAGCTTTGATCAGGGGGCTGGAAACACCATATATTTT

v_gene: TRBV2
abundance: many
j_gene: TRBJ1-1
d_gene: NA
CDR3aa: CASTLNEAFF
CDR3nt: TGTGCCAGCACTCTCAATGAAGCTTTCTTT

v_gene: TRBV25-1
abundance: NA
j_gene: TRBJ1-1
d_gene: TRBD1
CDR3aa: CASSELGFQGAPEAFF
CDR3nt: TGTGCCAGCAGTGAATTAGGGTTTCAGGGGGCCCCTGAAGCTTTCTTT

v_gene: TRBV20-1
abundance: NA
j_gene: TRBJ2-7
d_gene: NA
CDR3aa: CSANSGVVTSYEQYF
CDR3nt: TGCAGTGCTAACTCCGGGGTAGTTACCTCCTACGAGCAGTACTTC

v_gene: TRBV12-3/TRBV12-4
abundance: many
j_gene: TRBJ2-5
d_gene: NA
CDR3aa: CASTPDFETQYF
CDR3nt: TGTGCCAGCACCCCGGATTTCGAGACCCAGTACTTC

v_gene: TRBV7-6
abundance: few
j_gene: TRBJ1-4
d_gene: TRBD1
CDR3aa: CASSLAGQVPNEKLFF
CDR3nt: TGTGCCAGCAGCTTAGCTGGACAGGTGCCTAATGAAAAACTGTTTTTT

v_gene: TRBV20-1
abundance: NA
j_gene: TRBJ1-5
d_gene: TRBD1
CDR3aa: CSASPGQGGLSNQPQHF
CDR3nt: TGCAGTGCTAGTCCGGGACAGGGAGGTTTAAGCAATCAGCCCCAGCATTTT

v_gene: TRBV2
abundance: many
j_gene: TRBJ2-7
d_gene: NA
CDR3aa: CASALGGLFYEQYF
CDR3nt: TGTGCCAGCGCTTTGGGGGGTCTATTCTACGAGCAGTACTTC

v_gene: TRBV27
abundance: many
j_gene: TRBJ1-5
d_gene: NA
CDR3aa: CASSVTATGDQPQHF
CDR3nt: TGTGCCAGCAGTGTGACAGCGACCGGTGATCAGCCCCAGCATTTT

v_gene: TRBV9
abundance: NA
j_gene: TRBJ1-2
d_gene: NA
CDR3aa: CASSPGFGGYGYTF
CDR3nt: TGTGCCAGCAGCCCCGGATTCGGGGGCTATGGCTACACCTTC

v_gene: TRBV2
abundance: few
j_gene: TRBJ2-5
d_gene: NA
CDR3aa: CASSGAAIFQETQCF
CDR3nt: TGTGCCAGCAGTGGGGCCGCTATCTTTCAAGAGACCCAGTGCTTC

v_gene: TRBV20-1
abundance: many
j_gene: TRBJ1-2
d_gene: TRBD1
CDR3aa: CSASNIRDRYYGYTF
CDR3nt: TGCAGTGCTAGTAATATCCGGGACAGATACTATGGCTACACCTTC

v_gene: TRBV19
abundance: NA
j_gene: TRBJ2-2
d_gene: NA
CDR3aa: CASTMELAGELFF
CDR3nt: TGTGCCAGTACGATGGAGTTAGCCGGGGAGCTGTTTTTT

v_gene: TRBV19
abundance: few
j_gene: TRBJ2-7
d_gene: TRBD2
CDR3aa: CASSIPGLAGDEQYF
CDR3nt: TGTGCCAGTAGTATTCCGGGACTAGCGGGAGACGAGCAGTACTTC

v_gene: TRBV11-2
abundance: many
j_gene: TRBJ2-7
d_gene: NA
CDR3aa: CASSLDPGTYEQYF
CDR3nt: TGCGCCAGCAGCTTGGATCCCGGGACCTACGAGCAGTACTTC

v_gene: TRBV5-1
abundance: few
j_gene: TRBJ2-7
d_gene: TRBD2
CDR3aa: CASSLDLTSGHSYEQYF
CDR3nt: TGCGCCAGCAGCTTGGACTTGACTAGCGGCCACTCCTACGAGCAGTACTTC

v_gene: TRBV11-2
abundance: NA
j_gene: TRBJ1-4
d_gene: NA
CDR3aa: CASSFGTNEKLFF
CDR3nt: TGTGCCAGCAGCTTCGGGACAAATGAAAAACTGTTTTTT

v_gene: TRBV9
abundance: NA
j_gene: TRBJ2-5
d_gene: TRBD2
CDR3aa: CASSGERGLVGTQYF
CDR3nt: TGTGCCAGCAGCGGCGAGCGGGGCCTTGTGGGGACCCAGTACTTC

v_gene: TRBV5-1
abundance: few
j_gene: TRBJ2-2
d_gene: TRBD1
CDR3aa: CASSLGDREATGELFF
CDR3nt: TGCGCCAGCAGCTTGGGGGACAGGGAAGCCACCGGGGAGCTGTTTTTT

v_gene: TRBV7-6
abundance: few
j_gene: TRBJ2-1
d_gene: TRBD1
CDR3aa: CASSGQGSNEQFF
CDR3nt: TGTGCCAGCAGCGGACAGGGTAGTAATGAGCAGTTCTTC

v_gene: TRBV27
abundance: many
j_gene: TRBJ1-4
d_gene: NA
CDR3aa: CASSFRAATNEKLFF
CDR3nt: TGTGCCAGCAGTTTCCGCGCTGCAACTAATGAAAAACTGTTTTTT

v_gene: TRBV5-5
abundance: NA
j_gene: TRBJ2-7
d_gene: NA
CDR3aa: CASILELTPDYEQYF
CDR3nt: TGTGCCAGCATCTTGGAATTGACCCCAGACTACGAGCAGTACTTC

v_gene: TRBV2
abundance: many
j_gene: TRBJ2-2
d_gene: NA
CDR3aa: CATFRDAGRELFF
CDR3nt: TGTGCCACCTTCCGGGACGCCGGGAGAGAGCTGTTTTTT

v_gene: TRBV4-1
abundance: few
j_gene: TRBJ2-5
d_gene: NA
CDR3aa: CASSQDRDSGQETQYF
CDR3nt: TGCGCCAGCAGCCAAGATCGTGATAGCGGCCAAGAGACCCAGTACTTC

v_gene: TRBV19
abundance: few
j_gene: TRBJ2-2
d_gene: NA
CDR3aa: CASLDNTGELFF
CDR3nt: TGTGCCAGTCTCGACAACACCGGGGAGCTGTTTTTT

v_gene: TRBV6-1
abundance: few
j_gene: TRBJ1-2
d_gene: NA
CDR3aa: CASRFYGANYGYTF
CDR3nt: TGTGCCAGCAGGTTCTACGGAGCTAACTATGGCTACACCTTC

v_gene: TRBV4-1
abundance: NA
j_gene: TRBJ2-3
d_gene: TRBD2
CDR3aa: CASSQETAGLDTQYF
CDR3nt: TGCGCCAGCAGCCAAGAGACAGCGGGATTAGATACGCAGTATTTT

v_gene: TRBV30
abundance: few
j_gene: TRBJ2-2
d_gene: NA
CDR3aa: CAWSVVVTGELFF
CDR3nt: TGTGCCTGGAGTGTAGTGGTCACCGGGGAGCTGTTTTTT

v_gene: TRBV2
abundance: many
j_gene: TRBJ2-2
d_gene: TRBD2
CDR3aa: CASSMGSGRGTGELFF
CDR3nt: TGTGCCAGCAGCATGGGGAGCGGGAGAGGCACCGGGGAGCTGTTTTTT

v_gene: TRBV7-8
abundance: NA
j_gene: TRBJ1-6
d_gene: NA
CDR3aa: CASSVVPSSYNSPLHF
CDR3nt: TGTGCCAGCAGCGTAGTTCCTAGCTCCTATAATTCACCCCTCCACTTT

v_gene: TRBV11-1
abundance: many
j_gene: TRBJ2-7
d_gene: TRBD1
CDR3aa: CASSLGQGAEQYF
CDR3nt: TGTGCCAGCAGCTTGGGACAGGGTGCCGAGCAGTACTTC

v_gene: TRBV6-1
abundance: many
j_gene: TRBJ2-7
d_gene: NA
CDR3aa: CASRRQASFEQYF
CDR3nt: TGTGCCAGCCGAAGACAGGCATCTTTCGAGCAGTACTTC

v_gene: TRBV4-2
abundance: NA
j_gene: TRBJ2-7
d_gene: NA
CDR3aa: CASSTRDQGYEQYF
CDR3nt: TGTGCCAGCAGCACCCGGGACCAGGGCTACGAGCAGTACTTC

v_gene: TRBV9
abundance: few
j_gene: TRBJ2-5
d_gene: TRBD2
CDR3aa: CASSSGRGQETQYF
CDR3nt: TGTGCCAGCAGCTCCGGGAGGGGCCAAGAGACCCAGTACTTC

v_gene: TRBV4-1
abundance: many
j_gene: TRBJ2-5
d_gene: NA
CDR3aa: CASSQDFGRETQYF
CDR3nt: TGCGCCAGCAGCCAAGATTTCGGTCGAGAGACCCAGTACTTC

v_gene: TRBV18
abundance: many
j_gene: TRBJ1-1
d_gene: TRBD1
CDR3aa: CASSRTGTGSTEAFF
CDR3nt: TGTGCCAGCTCAAGAACCGGGACAGGGAGCACTGAAGCTTTCTTT